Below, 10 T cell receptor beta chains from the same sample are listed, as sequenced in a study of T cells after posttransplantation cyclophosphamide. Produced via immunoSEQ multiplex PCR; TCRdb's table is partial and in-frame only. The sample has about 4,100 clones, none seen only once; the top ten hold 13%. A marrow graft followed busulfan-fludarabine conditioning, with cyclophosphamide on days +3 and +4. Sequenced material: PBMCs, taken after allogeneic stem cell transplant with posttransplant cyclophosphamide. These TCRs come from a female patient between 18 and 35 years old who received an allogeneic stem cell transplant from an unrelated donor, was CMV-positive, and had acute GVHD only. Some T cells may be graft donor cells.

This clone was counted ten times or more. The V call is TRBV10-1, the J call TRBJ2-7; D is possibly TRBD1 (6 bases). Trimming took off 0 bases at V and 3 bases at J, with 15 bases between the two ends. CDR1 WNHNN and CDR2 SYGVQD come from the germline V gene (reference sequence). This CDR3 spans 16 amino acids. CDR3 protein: CASSESPGTPHYEQYF. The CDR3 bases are TGCGCCAGCAGTGAGTCCCCCGGGACACCACACTACGAGCAGTACTTC.

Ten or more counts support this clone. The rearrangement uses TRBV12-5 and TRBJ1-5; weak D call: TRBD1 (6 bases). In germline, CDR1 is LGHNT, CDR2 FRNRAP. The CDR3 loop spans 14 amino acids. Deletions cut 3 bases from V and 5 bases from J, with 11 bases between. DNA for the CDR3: TGTGCTAGTGGTTTTTACAGGGTGGATCAGCCCCAGCATTTT. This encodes CASGFYRVDQPQHF.

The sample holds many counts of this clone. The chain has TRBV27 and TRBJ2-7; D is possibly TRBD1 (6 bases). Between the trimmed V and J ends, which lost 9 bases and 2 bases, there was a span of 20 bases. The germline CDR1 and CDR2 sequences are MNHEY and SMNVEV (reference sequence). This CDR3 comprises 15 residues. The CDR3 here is CARLSLRDKTYEQYF. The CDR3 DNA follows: TGTGCCAGACTTTCTTTGAGGGACAAAACCTACGAGCAGTACTTC.

CDR3 protein: CASSPLRLTSSGYEQYF. The DNA for the CDR3 is TGTGCCAGCAGTCCTTTACGCCTAACTAGTTCCGGCTACGAGCAGTACTTC. The V gene is TRBV25-1, the J gene TRBJ2-5, with TRBD2 as a possible D gene (5 bases). The closer fit of TRBJ2-7 to the DNA end suggests the J call may be wrong. CDR3 length equals 17 residues. Germline V gene sequence: CDR1 MGHDK, CDR2 SYGVNS.

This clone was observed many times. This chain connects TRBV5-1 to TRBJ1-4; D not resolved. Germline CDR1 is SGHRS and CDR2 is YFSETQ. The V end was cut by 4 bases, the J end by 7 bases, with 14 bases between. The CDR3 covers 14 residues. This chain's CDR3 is CASSQDRGGEKLFF. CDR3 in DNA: TGCGCCAGCAGCCAAGATAGAGGCGGTGAAAAACTGTTTTTT.

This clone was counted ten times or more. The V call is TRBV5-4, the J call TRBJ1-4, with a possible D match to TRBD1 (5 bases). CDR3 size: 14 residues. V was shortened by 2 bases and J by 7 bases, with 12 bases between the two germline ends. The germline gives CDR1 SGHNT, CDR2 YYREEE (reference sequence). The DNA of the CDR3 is TGTGCCAGCAGCTTTGGACAAGTTGGTGAAAAACTGTTTTTT. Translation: CASSFGQVGEKLFF.

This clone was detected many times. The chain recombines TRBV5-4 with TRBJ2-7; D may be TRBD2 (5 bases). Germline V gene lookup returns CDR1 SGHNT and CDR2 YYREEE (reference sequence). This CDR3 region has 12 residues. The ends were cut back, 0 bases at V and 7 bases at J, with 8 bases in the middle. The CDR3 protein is CASSLDPGEQYF. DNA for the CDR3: TGTGCCAGCAGCTTGGATCCGGGAGAGCAGTACTTC.

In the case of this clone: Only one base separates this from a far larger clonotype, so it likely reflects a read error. For the CDR3, the DNA is TGTGCCTGGAGTGTAATTAGCGGGAGTGCCAAGCTTGTTGAGCAGTTCTTC. Translation gives CAWSVISGSAKLVEQFF. The chain employs TRBV30 and TRBJ2-1; 9 nucleotides line up with TRBD2. Germline V gene lookup returns CDR1 GTSNPN and CDR2 SVGIG (reference sequence). Trimming cost V 0 bases and J 9 bases; bases outside gene matches: 15. This CDR3 spans 17 amino acids. The variable domain in full, completed from reference TRBV30 and TRBJ2-1, reads SQTIHQWPATLVQPVGSPLSLECTVEGTSNPNLYWYRQAAGRGLQLLFYSVGIGQISSEVPQNLSASRPQDRQFILSSKKLLLSDSGFYLCAWSVISGSAKLVEQFFGPGTRLTVL.

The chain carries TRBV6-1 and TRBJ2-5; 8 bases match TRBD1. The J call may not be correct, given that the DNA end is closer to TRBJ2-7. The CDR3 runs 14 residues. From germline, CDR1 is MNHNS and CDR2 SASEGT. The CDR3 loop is CASVRDRSSYEQYF. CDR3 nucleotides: TGTGCCAGCGTACGGGACAGGAGCTCCTACGAGCAGTACTTC.

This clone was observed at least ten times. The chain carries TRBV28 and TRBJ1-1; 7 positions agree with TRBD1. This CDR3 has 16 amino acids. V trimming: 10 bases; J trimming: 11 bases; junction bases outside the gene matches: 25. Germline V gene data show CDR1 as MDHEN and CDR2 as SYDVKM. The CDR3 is CATRKKNRGHSKEAFF. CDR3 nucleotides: TGTGCCACGCGGAAAAAAAACAGGGGCCATTCAAAAGAGGCTTTCTTT.